This T cell receptor (beta chain) was identified during a study of OX40 agonist ivuxolimab in advanced cancers. Overall study context: Previous treatment with anti-PD-1, anti-PD-L1 or anti-CTLA-4 therapy was allowed; approximately 40% had received some.

Study-wide results and limits: Among the nonresponders, some also had low normalized T-cell clonal expansion. Doses of 0.1 to 3.0 mg/kg were accompanied by clonal expansion of CD4+ and CD8+ blood T cells by week 6.

The CDR3 length is 17 residues. Germline values: CDR1 MNHEY, CDR2 SMNVEV (reference sequence). V was shortened by 4 bases and J by 4 bases, with 22 bases between the two germline ends. Data came from immunoSEQ multiplex PCR; TCRdb stores just in-frame clones and leaves some out. Of approximately 92,000 clones in the sample, roughly 94% are singletons; the top ten hold less than 0.2%. Enrollment shut out patients with autoimmune disease history or systemic immunosuppression. Concerning this clone: The target antigen is unknown.

The material sequenced was CD4+ or CD8+ T cells sorted from blood, taken in a trial of the OX40 agonist ivuxolimab. This TCR came from an adult with an advanced solid tumor such as melanoma, head and neck, liver or kidney cancer. The J gene is TRBJ1-2, the V gene TRBV27; D may be TRBD1 (6 bases). CDR3 nucleotide sequence: TGTGCCAGCAGTTCTTGGCCTTCTGGGGGGCCAGGCTATGGCTACACCTTC. As protein: CASSSWPSGGPGYGYTF.